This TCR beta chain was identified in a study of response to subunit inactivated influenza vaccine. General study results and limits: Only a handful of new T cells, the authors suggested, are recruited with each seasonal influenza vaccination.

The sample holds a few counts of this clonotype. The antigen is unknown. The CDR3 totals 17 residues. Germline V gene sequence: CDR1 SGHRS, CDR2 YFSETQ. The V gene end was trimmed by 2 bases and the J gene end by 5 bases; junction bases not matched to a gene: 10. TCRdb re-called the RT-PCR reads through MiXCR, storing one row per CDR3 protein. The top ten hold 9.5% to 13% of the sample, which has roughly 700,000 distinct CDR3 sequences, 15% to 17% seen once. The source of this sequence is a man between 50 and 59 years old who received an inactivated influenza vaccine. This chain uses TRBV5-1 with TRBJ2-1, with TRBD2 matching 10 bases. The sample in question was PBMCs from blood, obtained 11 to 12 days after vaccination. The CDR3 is CASSFLLAGKGNNEQFF. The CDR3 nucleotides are TGCGCCAGCAGCTTCCTACTAGCGGGGAAGGGCAACAATGAGCAGTTCTTC.